One and the same sample provided the 2 T cell receptor beta chains below, sequenced in a study of shared clonotypes between healthy human individuals. Only in-frame clones appear in the TCRdb table, and some are missing; sequencing was by immunoSEQ multiplex PCR. The table shows roughly 2.1 million clones, with just over 90% occurring only once. Only CD45RO-negative cells positively selected for CCR7 counted as naive CD8 cells, so terminally differentiated effector memory CD45RA+ cells were excluded. Sequencing was performed on naive CD8+ T cells from PBMCs. These receptors came from a man between 18 and 29 years old in good health. Some clones in this sample may be carry-over from other donors' samples.

The genes are TRBV2 and TRBJ2-7, with D possibly matching TRBD1 (5 bases). The CDR3 loop spans 15 amino acids. CDR1 is SNHLY, CDR2 FYNNEI, per germline. Trimming took 4 bases from V and 2 from J, leaving 15 bases between them. CDR3 sequence (DNA): TGTGCCAGCAGTGGTCTCCGACAGCAGACCTACGAGCAGTACTTC. Its translation: CASSGLRQQTYEQYF.

The J gene is TRBJ2-2, the V gene TRBV15; TRBD2 aligns across 11 bases. CDR1 is LNHNV, CDR2 YYDKDF, per germline (reference sequence). Trimming removed 0 bases from V and 4 bases from J; junction bases left unmatched: 4. The CDR3 has 17 amino acids. CDR3 sequence reads: CATSRDRTSGPTGELFF. The CDR3 region has the DNA TGTGCCACCAGCAGAGATAGGACTAGCGGGCCCACCGGGGAGCTGTTTTTT.